This T cell receptor (beta chain) was retrieved from a study of blood T cell repertoires in COVID-19. The length of the CDR3 is 15 residues. Germline trimming cut 4 bases from V and 3 bases from J; bases unmatched to any gene: 5. CDR1 and CDR2 (germline): MNHEY, SVGAGI. This clone was counted between two and nine times. Assay: immunoSEQ multiplex PCR; the TCRdb copy retains only in-frame clones and omits some. Among around 150,000 clones listed, about four fifths were seen once. The sample consisted of peripheral blood. The sequence derives from a man in his fifties or sixties with active or convalescent COVID-19. The rearrangement links TRBV6-5 to TRBJ1-4; 7 nucleotides align to TRBD1. CDR3 residues: CASSSGDSANEKLFF. DNA of the CDR3: TGTGCCAGCAGTTCCGGGGACAGCGCTAATGAAAAACTGTTTTTT.